This TCR beta chain was recovered during a study of blood T cell repertoires in COVID-19 (dated by TCRdb to about 2020). Broadly, across the study: Samples covering the acute and convalescent phases of COVID-19 were provided by collaborators in the United States, Italy and Spain. The prospective study material was composed of cDNA or gDNA derived from T cells, B-cell-depleted T cells, or PBMCs. Deeply sampled blood TCRbeta repertoires from subjects exposed to, actively infected with, or recovered from COVID-19 were included in the dataset. A freely available public database, intended as a resource for researchers studying the immune response to SARS-CoV-2, is where the repertoires were released. Samples were obtained from the ongoing ImmuneRACE study (first 160 participants) and from 950 to 1,500 subjects provided by 6 global collaborators. A de-identified subject ID, COVID-19 status, age in years and sex were almost always included in the sample metadata. Where available, HLA class I and class II types were obtained from metadata supplied by the sample provider rather than from assay-based typing.

The collaborating institutions used their own protocols to collect whole blood in K2EDTA tubes. For TCRbeta analysis, collaborators shipped samples in one of three forms: frozen whole blood, isolated PBMCs, or DNA extracted from either of those sample types. Taken from cysteine to phenylalanine, the CDR3 has 13 residues. The only DNA kept is the CDR3, 39 bases in frame from the first base. In the germline V gene (reference sequence), CDR1 corresponds to LNHDA and CDR2 to SQIVND. Trimming costs V 10 bases and J 12 bases, and their ends lie 25 bases apart. TCRbeta CDR3 regions were amplified from genomic DNA by means of the immunoSEQ Assay, a bias-controlled multiplex PCR. The authors' pipeline ran thus. Nucleated cell counts per sample were estimated from amplification of reference gene primers within the assay. To quantify the absolute abundance of each unique TCRbeta CDR3 rearrangement, sequence reads were collapsed and filtered. For each sample, productive Simpson clonality was calculated as the square root of Simpson's diversity index over productive rearrangements. As stored in TCRdb, this immuneACCESS dataset retains in-frame rearrangements with V and J assigned. A fraction of the clones does not appear; measured against another copy, unresolved V genes explain less than half of the discrepancy, and the remainder lacks a known reason. That table is the source of V, J and clone size, and D and trimming were worked out from the DNA. This sample has 26,000 or so clones in its table, and roughly 66% of those were observed once. More than 7% of the sample belongs to the ten largest clones.

This clone appeared once. No antigen is known for it. Per-base quality was not reported, and no clone a single base away is much larger than it. What the research found in general, with its limitations: The amount of clinical and demographic metadata varied by source and participant and was provided uncurated.

This clonotype was sampled from a man aged 55 to 70 with active or convalescent COVID-19. Material for sequencing was peripheral blood. This receptor chain uses TRBV19 and TRBJ2-7; confidence is insufficient to name the D gene. DNA sequence: TGTGCCACAACTGCCTCCGAAACCCCTCGTCCGTACTTC. It specifies CATTASETPRPYF.